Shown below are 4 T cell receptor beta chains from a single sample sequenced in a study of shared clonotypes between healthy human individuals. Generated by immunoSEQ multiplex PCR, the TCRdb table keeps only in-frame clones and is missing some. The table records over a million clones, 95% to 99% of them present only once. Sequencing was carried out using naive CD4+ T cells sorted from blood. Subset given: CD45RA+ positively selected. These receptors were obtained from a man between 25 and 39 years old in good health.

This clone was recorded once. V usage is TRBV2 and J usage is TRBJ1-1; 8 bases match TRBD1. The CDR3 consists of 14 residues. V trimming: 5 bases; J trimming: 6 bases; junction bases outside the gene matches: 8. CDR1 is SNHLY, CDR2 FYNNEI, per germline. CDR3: CASSRQGFNPEAFF. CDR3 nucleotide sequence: TGTGCCAGCAGTCGACAGGGGTTCAACCCTGAAGCTTTCTTT.

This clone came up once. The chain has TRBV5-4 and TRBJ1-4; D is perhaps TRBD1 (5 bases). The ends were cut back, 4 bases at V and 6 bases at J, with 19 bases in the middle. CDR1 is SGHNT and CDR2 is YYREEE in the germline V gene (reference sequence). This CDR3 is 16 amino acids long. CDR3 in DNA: TGTGCCAGCAGCCGGAAAGGACATACGGGGGATGAAAAACTGTTTTTT. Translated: CASSRKGHTGDEKLFF.

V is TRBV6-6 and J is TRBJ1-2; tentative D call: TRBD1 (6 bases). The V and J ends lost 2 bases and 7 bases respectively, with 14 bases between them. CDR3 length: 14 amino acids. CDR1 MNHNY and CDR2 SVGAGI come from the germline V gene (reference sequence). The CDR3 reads CASSYETGRGGYTF. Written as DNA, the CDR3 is TGTGCCAGCAGTTACGAGACAGGAAGAGGTGGCTACACCTTC.

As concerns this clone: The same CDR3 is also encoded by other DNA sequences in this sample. The CDR3, as DNA: TGTGCCAGCAGCGTAGGAGACAGAGGCTCCTACGAGCAGTACTTC. Amino acid sequence: CASSVGDRGSYEQYF. The V call is TRBV9, the J call TRBJ2-7; maybe TRBD1 (5 bases). Trimming took off 0 bases at V and 0 bases at J, with 10 bases between the two ends. CDR3 size: 15 residues. The germline CDR1 and CDR2 sequences are SGDLS and YYNGEE. Filled out from reference TRBV9 and TRBJ2-7, the complete variable domain reads DSGVTQTPKHLITATGQRVTLRCSPRSGDLSVYWYQQSLDQGLQFLIQYYNGEERAKGNILERFSAQQFPDLHSELNLSSLELGDSALYFCASSVGDRGSYEQYFGPGTRLTVT.